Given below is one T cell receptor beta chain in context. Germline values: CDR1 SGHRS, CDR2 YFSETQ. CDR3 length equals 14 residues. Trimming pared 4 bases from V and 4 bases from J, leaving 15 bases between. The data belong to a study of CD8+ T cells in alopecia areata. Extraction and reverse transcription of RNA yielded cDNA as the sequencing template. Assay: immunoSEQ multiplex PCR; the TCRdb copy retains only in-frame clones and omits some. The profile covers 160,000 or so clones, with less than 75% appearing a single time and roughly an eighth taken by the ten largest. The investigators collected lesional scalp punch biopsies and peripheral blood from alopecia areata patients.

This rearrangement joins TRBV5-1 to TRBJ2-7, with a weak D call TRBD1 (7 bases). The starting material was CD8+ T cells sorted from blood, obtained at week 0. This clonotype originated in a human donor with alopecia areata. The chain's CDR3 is CASSASQGTYEQYF. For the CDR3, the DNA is TGCGCCAGCAGCGCCTCACAGGGGACTTACGAGCAGTACTTC.